This T cell receptor (beta chain) stems from a study of post-analysis software for immune sequencing data. Across the study: Relapsing-remitting, secondary progressive and progressive-relapsing courses of multiple sclerosis were included.

General study points: Five or six TRBV segments were significantly more frequent in patients than in controls. TRBV5-6, TRBV5-1 and TRBV20-1 were among these segments. Diversity measured as normalized Chao1 was significantly lower in multiple sclerosis patients than in controls. Strong co-clustering by F measure was seen for same-batch samples.

This clonotype occurred a few times. The antigen remains undetermined. Unique molecular identifiers tagged the TCR beta cDNA libraries. Roughly 490,000 cDNA molecules came from approximately 1 to 10 million T cells. TCRdb ran MiXCR on the PCR reads and lists one entry per CDR3 protein. The table shows a few hundred thousand distinct CDR3 sequences, with roughly 30% occurring only once. Germline-derived CDR1 and CDR2 are MGHRA and YSYEKL. The CDR3 has 18 amino acids. Trimming at V came to 0 bases and at J to 0 bases, leaving 2 bases not matched to a gene. The sequencing input was blood. This chain joins TRBV4-1 and TRBJ2-1; 13 nucleotides match TRBD2. This clonotype was obtained from a girl between 10 and 17 years old with multiple sclerosis. CDR3 DNA sequence: TGCGCCAGCAGCCAAGAACTAGCGGGGGGGATCTCCTACAATGAGCAGTTCTTC. Its protein is CASSQELAGGISYNEQFF.